These 2 T cell receptor beta chains share one sample of origin, sequenced in a study of blood T cell repertoires in COVID-19. Method: immunoSEQ multiplex PCR; TCRdb's copy keeps in-frame clones and lacks some. The sample includes some 40,000 clones, roughly 78% of them seen just once. The sequenced sample was peripheral blood. The receptors shown here come from a man older than 75 with active or convalescent COVID-19.

The gene calls are TRBV27 and TRBJ2-3, with D maybe TRBD2 (7 bases). V dropped 6 bases and J dropped 6 bases, with 19 bases sitting between them. In germline, CDR1 is MNHEY, CDR2 SMNVEV (reference sequence). CDR3 length equals 15 residues. The CDR3 sequence: CASSLGAAGEDTQYF. CDR3 sequence (DNA): TGTGCCAGCAGCTTGGGGGCGGCGGGAGAGGATACGCAGTATTTT.

The chain uses TRBV30 and TRBJ2-1; weak D call: TRBD2 (6 bases). This CDR3 is 12 amino acids long. Looked up from germline, CDR1 is GTSNPN and CDR2 is SVGIG (reference sequence). V lost 0 bases, J lost 7 bases, and 7 bases lay in between. Here the CDR3 DNA reads TGTGCCTGGAGTGTACGGGGGAATGAGCAGTTCTTC. This encodes CAWSVRGNEQFF.